The 12 T cell receptor beta chains below come from one sample, sequenced in a study of T cell responses to AZD1222 COVID-19 vaccine. Profiling relied on immunoSEQ multiplex PCR, and the TCRdb table lists in-frame clones only, not all of them. Here the sample spans approximately 110,000 clones, 85% to 90% being singletons. Sequences were derived from peripheral blood, sampled on day 0 of AZD1222 vaccination. All receptors derive from an adult in good health.

The rearrangement uses TRBV7-2 and TRBJ2-3; TRBD1 is a possible D gene (6 bases). Germline values: CDR1 SGHTA, CDR2 FQGNSA. This CDR3 spans 12 amino acids. Between the trimmed V and J ends, which lost 1 base and 11 bases, there was a span of 10 bases. This CDR3 reads CASSLETGGQYF. DNA of the CDR3: TGTGCCAGCAGCTTAGAGACAGGCGGGCAGTATTTT. Filled out from reference TRBV7-2 and TRBJ2-3, the complete variable domain reads GAGVSQSPSNKVTEKGKDVELRCDPISGHTALYWYRQSLGQGLEFLIYFQGNSAPDKSGLPSDRFSAERTGGSVSTLTIQRTQQEDSAVYLCASSLETGGQYFGPGTRLTVL.

The rearrangement uses TRBV2 and TRBJ2-3; D may be TRBD2 (5 bases). This CDR3 region has 15 residues. The V end lost 6 bases, the J end lost 1 base, and 14 bases lay between the germline ends. Germline V gives CDR1 SNHLY, CDR2 FYNNEI. Here the CDR3 reads CASSGLRVGTDTQYF. DNA for the CDR3: TGTGCCAGCAGCGGTTTGCGGGTTGGCACAGATACGCAGTATTTT. The full variable domain, its missing parts supplied by reference TRBV2 and TRBJ2-3, is EPEVTQTPSHQVTQMGQEVILRCVPISNHLYFYWYRQILGQKVEFLVSFYNNEISEKSEIFDDQFSVERPDGSNFTLKIRSTKLEDSAMYFCASSGLRVGTDTQYFGPGTRLTVL.

The gene calls are TRBV2 and TRBJ1-5; D uncertain. Between the trimmed V and J ends, which lost 6 bases and 4 bases, there was a span of 10 bases. The germline gives CDR1 SNHLY, CDR2 FYNNEI. CDR3 length: 13 residues. This CDR3 is CASRAGRNQPQHF. The CDR3, as DNA: TGTGCCAGCAGGGCTGGTCGGAATCAGCCCCAGCATTTT.

V and J are TRBV2 and TRBJ1-2; the match to TRBD1 covers 12 bases. Trimming removed 6 bases from V and 4 bases from J; junction bases left unmatched: 9. In germline, CDR1 is SNHLY, CDR2 FYNNEI. The CDR3 covers 16 residues. The chain's CDR3 is CASSVLPGQGAYGYTF. The DNA for the CDR3 is TGTGCCAGCAGCGTATTACCGGGACAGGGGGCCTATGGCTACACCTTC.

The gene calls are TRBV5-1 and TRBJ1-1; D not resolved. Germline V CDR1 and CDR2: SGHRS, YFSETQ. This CDR3 is built from 13 residues. V lost 1 base and J lost 10, with 14 bases in between. In DNA, the CDR3 is TGCGCCAGCAGCTTGAGGGTCCATCTTGTAGCTTTCTTT. Translated: CASSLRVHLVAFF.

This clone occurred a few times. The chain links TRBV4-1 to TRBJ1-3; TRBD1 matches 10 bases. The trim removed 3 bases at V and 0 bases at J, leaving 5 bases unmatched. CDR1 and CDR2 (germline): MGHRA, YSYEKL. The CDR3 covers 17 residues. The CDR3 is CASSQDGTGASGNTIYF. CDR3 sequence (DNA): TGCGCCAGCAGCCAGGACGGGACAGGGGCCTCTGGAAACACCATATATTTT.

V gene TRBV15 combines with J gene TRBJ1-3; D unclear. Germline CDR1 and CDR2: LNHNV and YYDKDF (reference sequence). The CDR3 is 16 amino acids. The germline V and J ends were trimmed by 0 bases and 2 bases, with 11 bases remaining between them. The CDR3 DNA reads as TGTGCCACCAGCAGAGAAAACAGTATCACTGGAAACACCATATATTTT. Protein: CATSRENSITGNTIYF. Complete variable domain (other parts from reference TRBV15 and TRBJ1-3): DAMVIQNPRYQVTQFGKPVTLSCSQTLNHNVMYWYQQKSSQAPKLLFHYYDKDFNNEADTPDNFQSRRPNTSFCFLDIRSPGLGDTAMYLCATSRENSITGNTIYFGEGSWLTVV.

The chain links TRBV12-3 or TRBV12-4 to TRBJ2-7; TRBD2 matches 8 bases. The length of the CDR3 is 13 residues. The trim removed 6 bases at V and 4 bases at J, leaving 5 bases unmatched. As DNA, the CDR3 is TGTGCCAGCAGGAGGACGGGAGGGTACGAGCAGTACTTC. Translation: CASRRTGGYEQYF.

This clone was counted between two and nine times. This chain joins TRBV7-8 and TRBJ1-5; tentatively, D is TRBD1 (5 bases). Per germline, CDR1 SGHVS and CDR2 FQNEAQ. The CDR3 contains 13 residues. V was clipped by 0 bases and J by 6 bases, with 6 bases between them. CDR3: CASSLAGGQPQHF. CDR3 nucleotide sequence: TGTGCCAGCAGCTTAGCTGGGGGTCAGCCCCAGCATTTT.

This sequence joins TRBV5-1 and TRBJ1-1, with 9 bases fitting TRBD1. With V trimmed by 3 bases and J by 8 bases, 5 bases remained unmatched. The germline V gene has CDR1 SGHRS and CDR2 YFSETQ. This CDR3 spans 13 amino acids. For the CDR3, the DNA is TGCGCCAGCAGCTGGGACAGGGCCAGCGAAGCTTTCTTT. The encoded protein is CASSWDRASEAFF.

The chain uses TRBV4-3 and TRBJ2-5; 9 bases line up with TRBD1. J lost 5 bases, V lost 0 bases, and 4 bases had no gene match. Germline CDR1 and CDR2: LGHNA and YSLEER. The CDR3 consists of 15 residues. DNA of the CDR3: TGCGCCAGCAGCCAAGATGGGACAGGGTGGGAGACCCAGTACTTC. This codes for CASSQDGTGWETQYF.

This chain uses TRBV20-1 with TRBJ2-3; D might be TRBD1 (6 bases). Trimming left V 6 bases short and J 5 bases short, with 9 bases between. The CDR3 sequence is 11 residues long. Per the germline V gene, CDR1 is DFQATT and CDR2 is SNEGSKA (reference sequence). The CDR3 nucleotides are TGCAGTGCCAGGGGTCGAGATACGCAGTATTTT. This sequence encodes CSARGRDTQYF.